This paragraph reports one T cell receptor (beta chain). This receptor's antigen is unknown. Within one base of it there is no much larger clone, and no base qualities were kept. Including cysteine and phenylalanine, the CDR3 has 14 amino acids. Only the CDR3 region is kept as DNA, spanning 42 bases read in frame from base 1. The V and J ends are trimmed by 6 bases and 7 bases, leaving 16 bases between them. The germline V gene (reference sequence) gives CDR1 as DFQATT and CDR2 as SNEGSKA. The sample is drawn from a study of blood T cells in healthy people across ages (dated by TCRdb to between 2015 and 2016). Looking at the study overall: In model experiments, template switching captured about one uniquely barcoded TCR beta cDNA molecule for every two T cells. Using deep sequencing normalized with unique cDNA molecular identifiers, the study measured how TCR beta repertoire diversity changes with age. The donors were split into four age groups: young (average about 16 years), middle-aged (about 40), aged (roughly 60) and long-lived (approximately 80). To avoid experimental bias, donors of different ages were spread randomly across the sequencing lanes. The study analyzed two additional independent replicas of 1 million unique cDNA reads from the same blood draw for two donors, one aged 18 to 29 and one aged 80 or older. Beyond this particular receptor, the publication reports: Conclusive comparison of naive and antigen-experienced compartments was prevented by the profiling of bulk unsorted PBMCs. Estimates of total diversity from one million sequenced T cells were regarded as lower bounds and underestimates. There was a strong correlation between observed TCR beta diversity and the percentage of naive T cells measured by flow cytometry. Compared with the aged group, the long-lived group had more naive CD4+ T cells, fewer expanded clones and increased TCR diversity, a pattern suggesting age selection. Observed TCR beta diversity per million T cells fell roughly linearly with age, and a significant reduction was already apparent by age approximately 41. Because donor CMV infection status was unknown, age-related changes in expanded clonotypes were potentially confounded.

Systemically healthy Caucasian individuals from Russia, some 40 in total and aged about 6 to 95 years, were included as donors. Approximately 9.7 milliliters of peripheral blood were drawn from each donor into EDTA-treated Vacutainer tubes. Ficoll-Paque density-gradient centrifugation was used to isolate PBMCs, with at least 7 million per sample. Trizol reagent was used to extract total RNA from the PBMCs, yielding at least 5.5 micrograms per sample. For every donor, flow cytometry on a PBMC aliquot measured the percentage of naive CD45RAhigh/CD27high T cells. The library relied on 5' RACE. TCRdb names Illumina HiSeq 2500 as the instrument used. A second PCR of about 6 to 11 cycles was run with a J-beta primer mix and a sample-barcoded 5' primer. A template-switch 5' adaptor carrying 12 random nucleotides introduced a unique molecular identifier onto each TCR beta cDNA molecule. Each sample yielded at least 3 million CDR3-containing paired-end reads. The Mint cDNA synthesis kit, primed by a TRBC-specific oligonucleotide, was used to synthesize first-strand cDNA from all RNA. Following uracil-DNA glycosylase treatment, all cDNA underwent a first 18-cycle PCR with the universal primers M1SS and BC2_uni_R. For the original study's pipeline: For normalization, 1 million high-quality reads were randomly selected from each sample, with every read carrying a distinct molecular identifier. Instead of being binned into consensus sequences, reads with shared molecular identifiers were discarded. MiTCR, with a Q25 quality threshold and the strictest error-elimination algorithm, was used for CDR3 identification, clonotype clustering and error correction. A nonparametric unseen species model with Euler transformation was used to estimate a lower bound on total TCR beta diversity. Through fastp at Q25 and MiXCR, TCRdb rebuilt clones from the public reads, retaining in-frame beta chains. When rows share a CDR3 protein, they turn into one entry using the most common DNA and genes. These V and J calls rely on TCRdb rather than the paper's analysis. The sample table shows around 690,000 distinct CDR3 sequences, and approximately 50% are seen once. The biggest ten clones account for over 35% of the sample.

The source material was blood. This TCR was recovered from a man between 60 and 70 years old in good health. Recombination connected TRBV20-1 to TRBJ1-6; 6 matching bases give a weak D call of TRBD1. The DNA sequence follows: TGCAGTGCCGCCATGGGGGGCCTAAATTCACCCCTCCACTTT. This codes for CSAAMGGLNSPLHF.